This T cell receptor (beta chain) was profiled in a study of blood T cell repertoires in COVID-19 (TCRdb year 2020). A note on the overall study: The collaborator samples originated in the United States, Italy and Spain and spanned the acute and convalescent phases of COVID-19. Where available, HLA class I and class II types were obtained from metadata supplied by the sample provider rather than from assay-based typing. Nearly every sample came with metadata listing a de-identified subject ID, COVID-19 status, age in years and sex. The dataset comprised deeply sampled blood TCRbeta repertoires from subjects exposed to, actively infected with, or recovered from COVID-19. Samples were obtained from the ongoing ImmuneRACE study (first 160 participants) and from 1,000 to 1,500 subjects provided by 6 global collaborators. The prospective study material was composed of cDNA or gDNA derived from T cells, B-cell-depleted T cells, or PBMCs. The repertoires were made available in a free public database intended to serve as a resource for research on the immune response to SARS-CoV-2.

CDR1 and CDR2 are drawn from the germline V gene: SGHVS, FQNEAQ. The CDR3 sequence holds 19 residues, the cysteine and phenylalanine included. Kept here is only the CDR3 DNA, which spans 57 bases and is read in frame from base 1. The germline ends are 21 bases apart after V is trimmed by 4 bases and J by 0 bases. One collaborating source in Seattle enrolled patients while the patients were actively infected and followed the patients over time throughout the course of disease. The collaborating institutions used their own protocols to collect whole blood in K2EDTA tubes. For TCRbeta analysis, collaborator samples were shipped as frozen whole blood, as isolated PBMCs, or as DNA extracted from either sample type. TCRbeta CDR3 regions were amplified from genomic DNA using the immunoSEQ Assay, a bias-controlled multiplex PCR. From the authors' description of their analysis: Nucleated cell counts per sample were estimated from amplification of reference gene primers within the assay. To quantify the absolute abundance of each unique TCRbeta CDR3 rearrangement, sequence reads were collapsed and filtered. For each sample, productive Simpson clonality was calculated as the square root of Simpson's diversity index across productive rearrangements. In its TCRdb copy, this immuneACCESS table keeps in-frame sequences only and misses some clones. Where compared with another copy, unresolved V genes explain less than half of these, and the others have no known cause. Clone size and the V and J calls come from that table; the DNA yielded D and trimming. The sample profile shows about 160,000 clones; approximately 79% of them were found once. Of the sample, 8.1% falls within the top ten clones.

On the study overall, not on this receptor specifically: The amount of clinical and demographic metadata varied by source and participant and was provided uncurated.

About this clone: No antigen is known for it. No much larger clone exists at a distance of one base, and base qualities are not known.

The receptor was derived from a woman aged 60-70 years with COVID-19, enrolled during active disease. This chain is built from TRBV7-8 and TRBJ1-4, and perhaps TRBD1 as D gene, on 5 matching bases. Sequencing used peripheral blood. In nucleotide form, the sequence is TGTGCCAGCAGCTACACCCCCAGGGCAGCCCTAGCAACTAATGAAAAACTGTTTTTT. This gives the protein CASSYTPRAALATNEKLFF.